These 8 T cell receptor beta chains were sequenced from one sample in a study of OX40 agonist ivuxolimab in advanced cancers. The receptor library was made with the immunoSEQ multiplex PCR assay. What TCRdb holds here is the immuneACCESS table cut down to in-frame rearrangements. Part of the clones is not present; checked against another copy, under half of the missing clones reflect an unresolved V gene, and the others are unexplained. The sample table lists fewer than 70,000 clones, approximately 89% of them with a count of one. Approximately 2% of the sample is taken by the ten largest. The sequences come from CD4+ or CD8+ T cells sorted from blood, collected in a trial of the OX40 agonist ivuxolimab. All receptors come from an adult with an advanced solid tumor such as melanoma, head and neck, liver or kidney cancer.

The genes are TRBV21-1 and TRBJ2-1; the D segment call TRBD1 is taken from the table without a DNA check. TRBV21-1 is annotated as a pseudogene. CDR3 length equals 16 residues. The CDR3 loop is CASSKEGDRERNEQFF. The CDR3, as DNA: TGTGCCAGCAGCAAAGAAGGAGACAGGGAACGGAATGAGCAGTTCTTC.

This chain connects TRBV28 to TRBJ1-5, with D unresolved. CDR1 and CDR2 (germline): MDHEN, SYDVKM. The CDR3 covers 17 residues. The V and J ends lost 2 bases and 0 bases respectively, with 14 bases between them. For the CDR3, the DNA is TGTGCCAGCAGTTTAGGTTCGGTGGGGTATAGCAATCAGCCCCAGCATTTT. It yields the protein CASSLGSVGYSNQPQHF. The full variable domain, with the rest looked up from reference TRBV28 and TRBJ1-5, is DVKVTQSSRYLVKRTGEKVFLECVQDMDHENMFWYRQDPGLGLRLIYFSYDVKMKEKGDIPEGYSVSREKKERFSLILESASTNQTSMYLCASSLGSVGYSNQPQHFGDGTRLSIL.

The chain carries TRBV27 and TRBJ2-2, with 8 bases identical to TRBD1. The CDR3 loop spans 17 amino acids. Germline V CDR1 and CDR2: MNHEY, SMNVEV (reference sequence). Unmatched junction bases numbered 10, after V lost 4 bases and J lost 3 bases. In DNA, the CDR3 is TGTGCCAGCAGTTCATCCGGCCGACAGGGGTACACCGGGGAGCTGTTTTTT. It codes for CASSSSGRQGYTGELFF.

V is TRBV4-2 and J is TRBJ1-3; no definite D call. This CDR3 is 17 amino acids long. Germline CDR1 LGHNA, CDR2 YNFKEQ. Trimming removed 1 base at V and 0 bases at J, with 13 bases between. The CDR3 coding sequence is TGTGCCAGCAGCCAAGGTGGTTTCTGGGACTCTGGAAACACCATATATTTT. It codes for CASSQGGFWDSGNTIYF.

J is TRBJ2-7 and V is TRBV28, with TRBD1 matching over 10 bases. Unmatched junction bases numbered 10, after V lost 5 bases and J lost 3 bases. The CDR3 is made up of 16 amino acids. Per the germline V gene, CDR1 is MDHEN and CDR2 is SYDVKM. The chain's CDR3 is CASSARQGANVYEQYF. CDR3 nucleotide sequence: TGTGCCAGCAGTGCGAGACAGGGGGCGAATGTCTACGAGCAGTACTTC.

The CDR3 reads CASSTQGNRDTQYF. Here the CDR3 DNA reads TGCGCCAGCAGCACACAGGGGAATCGAGATACGCAGTATTTT. The rearrangement uses TRBV5-1 and TRBJ2-3; 7 nucleotides align to TRBD1. Germline V gene lookup returns CDR1 SGHRS and CDR2 YFSETQ. V gave up 4 bases and J gave up 5 bases; unmatched junction bases: 7. The CDR3 is made up of 14 amino acids.

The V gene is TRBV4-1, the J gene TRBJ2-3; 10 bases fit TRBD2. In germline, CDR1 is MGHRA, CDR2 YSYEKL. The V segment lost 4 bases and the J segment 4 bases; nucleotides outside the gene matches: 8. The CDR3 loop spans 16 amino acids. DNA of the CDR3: TGCGCCAGCAGCCGTCGTGGGAGCGGGGGGGCAGATACGCAGTATTTT. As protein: CASSRRGSGGADTQYF.

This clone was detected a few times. The CDR3 loop reads CASRTGRNQPQHF. The DNA for the CDR3 is TGTGCCAGCAGGACAGGGCGCAATCAGCCCCAGCATTTT. J is TRBJ1-5 and V is TRBV6-1, with TRBD1 matching over 7 bases. J gave up 2 bases and V 6 bases, and 1 base lay outside the gene matches. The CDR3 has 13 amino acids. CDR1 MNHNS and CDR2 SASEGT come from the germline V gene.